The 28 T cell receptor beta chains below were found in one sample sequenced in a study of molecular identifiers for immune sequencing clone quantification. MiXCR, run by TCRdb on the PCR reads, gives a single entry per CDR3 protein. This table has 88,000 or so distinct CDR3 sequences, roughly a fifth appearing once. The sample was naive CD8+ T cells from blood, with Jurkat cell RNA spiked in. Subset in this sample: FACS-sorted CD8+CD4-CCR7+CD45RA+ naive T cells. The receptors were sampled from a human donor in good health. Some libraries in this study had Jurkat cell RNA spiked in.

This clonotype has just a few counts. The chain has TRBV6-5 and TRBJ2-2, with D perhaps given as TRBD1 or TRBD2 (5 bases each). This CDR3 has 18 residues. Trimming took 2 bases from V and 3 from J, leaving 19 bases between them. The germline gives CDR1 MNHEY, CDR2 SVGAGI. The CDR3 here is CASSYLPGANPDTGELFF. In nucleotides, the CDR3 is TGTGCCAGCAGTTACCTACCCGGGGCAAACCCCGACACCGGGGAGCTGTTTTTT.

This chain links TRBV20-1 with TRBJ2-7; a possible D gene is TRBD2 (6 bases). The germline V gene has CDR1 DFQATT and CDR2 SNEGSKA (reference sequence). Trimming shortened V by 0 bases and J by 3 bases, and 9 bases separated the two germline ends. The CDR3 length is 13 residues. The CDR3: CSAREAGLYEQYF. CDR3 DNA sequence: TGCAGTGCTAGAGAGGCGGGACTCTACGAGCAGTACTTC.

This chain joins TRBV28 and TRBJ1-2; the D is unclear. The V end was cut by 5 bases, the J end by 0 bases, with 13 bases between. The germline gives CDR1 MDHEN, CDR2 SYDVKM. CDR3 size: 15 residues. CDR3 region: CASSPFTGSNYGYTF. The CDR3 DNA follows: TGTGCCAGCAGTCCCTTTACGGGGTCTAACTATGGCTACACCTTC.

The CDR3 coding sequence is TGCAGCGTTGAATGGGCACAGGGGGTACGGCACCATGGGGCCTACAATGAGCAGTTCTTC. It specifies CSVEWAQGVRHHGAYNEQFF. This chain joins TRBV29-1 and TRBJ2-1, with 8 bases that match TRBD1. V shed 2 bases, J shed 2 bases, and the junction held 20 bases outside the gene matches. The CDR3 consists of 20 residues. Germline loops: CDR1 SQVTM, CDR2 ANQGSEA.

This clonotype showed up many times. Here the CDR3 DNA reads TGTGCCAGCAGTTTCGAGGCCTTCTCTGGGGCCAACGTCCTGACTTTC. Its protein is CASSFEAFSGANVLTF. The chain has TRBV28 and TRBJ2-6; D is undetermined. Trimming took 3 bases from V and 0 from J, leaving 9 bases between them. This CDR3 has 16 amino acids. Germline V gene sequence: CDR1 MDHEN, CDR2 SYDVKM.

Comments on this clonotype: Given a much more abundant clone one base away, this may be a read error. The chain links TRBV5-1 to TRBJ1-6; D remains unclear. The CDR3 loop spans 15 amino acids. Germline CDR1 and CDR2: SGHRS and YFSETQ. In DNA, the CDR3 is TGCGCCAGCAGCCACTACAGAGGGCTAAATTCACCCCTCCGCTTT. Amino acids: CASSHYRGLNSPLRF.

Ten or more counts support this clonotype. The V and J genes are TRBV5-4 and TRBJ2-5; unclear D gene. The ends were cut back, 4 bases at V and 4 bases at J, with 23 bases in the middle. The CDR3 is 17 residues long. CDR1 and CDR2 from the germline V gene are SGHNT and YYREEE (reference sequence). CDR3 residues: CASSVGRGRYILETQYF. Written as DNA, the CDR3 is TGTGCCAGCAGCGTAGGACGTGGCAGATATATCCTAGAGACCCAGTACTTC.

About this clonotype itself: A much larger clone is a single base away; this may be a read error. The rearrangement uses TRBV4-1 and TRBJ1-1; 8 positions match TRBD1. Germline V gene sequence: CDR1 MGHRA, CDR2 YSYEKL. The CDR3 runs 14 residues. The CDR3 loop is CASGQGAGSTEAFF. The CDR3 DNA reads TGCGCCAGCGGCCAGGGGGCCGGGAGCACTGAAGCTTTCTTT.

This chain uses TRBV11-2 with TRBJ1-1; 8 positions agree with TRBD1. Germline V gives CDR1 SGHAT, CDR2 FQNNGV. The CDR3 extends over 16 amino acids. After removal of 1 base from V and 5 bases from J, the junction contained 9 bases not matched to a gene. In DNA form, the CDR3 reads TGTGCCAGCAGCTTAGCAGTCAGGGGGCGCGGGACTGAAGCTTTCTTT. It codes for CASSLAVRGRGTEAFF.

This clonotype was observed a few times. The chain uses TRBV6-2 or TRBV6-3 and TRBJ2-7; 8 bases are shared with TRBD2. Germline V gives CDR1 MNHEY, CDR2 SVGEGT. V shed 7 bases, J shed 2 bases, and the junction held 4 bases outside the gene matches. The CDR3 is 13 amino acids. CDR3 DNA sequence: TGTGCCAGCAACGGGGGGGAGCCCTACGAGCAGTACTTC. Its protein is CASNGGEPYEQYF.

CDR3 protein: CASRGAGLLFFTF. The CDR3 DNA reads as TGTGCCAGCAGGGGAGCAGGCCTCCTCTTTTTCACCTTC. The V call is TRBV7-9, the J call TRBJ1-2; unclear D gene. The CDR3 sequence is 13 residues long. V was clipped by 6 bases and J by 13 bases, with 21 bases between them. CDR1 is SEHNR, CDR2 FQNEAQ, per germline (reference sequence).

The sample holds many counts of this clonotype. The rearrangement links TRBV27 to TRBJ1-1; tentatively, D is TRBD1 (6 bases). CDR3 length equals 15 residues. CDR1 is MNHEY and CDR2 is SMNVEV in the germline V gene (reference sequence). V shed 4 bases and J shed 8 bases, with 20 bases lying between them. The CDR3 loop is CASSSPLVPTGEAFF. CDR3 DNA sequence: TGTGCCAGCAGTTCCCCCCTCGTACCCACAGGGGAAGCTTTCTTT.

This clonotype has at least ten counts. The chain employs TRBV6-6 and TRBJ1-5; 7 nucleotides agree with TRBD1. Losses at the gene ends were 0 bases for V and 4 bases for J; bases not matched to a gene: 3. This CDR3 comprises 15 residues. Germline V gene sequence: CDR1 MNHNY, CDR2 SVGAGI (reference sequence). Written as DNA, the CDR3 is TGTGCCAGCAGTTACTCCTTGGGACAGAATCAGCCCCAGCATTTT. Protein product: CASSYSLGQNQPQHF.

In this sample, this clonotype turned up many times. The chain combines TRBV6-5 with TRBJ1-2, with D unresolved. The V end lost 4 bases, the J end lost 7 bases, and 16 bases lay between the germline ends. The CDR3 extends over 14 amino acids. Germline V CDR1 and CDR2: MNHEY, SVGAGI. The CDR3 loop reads CASSSSSSLGGYTF. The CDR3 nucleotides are TGTGCCAGCAGTTCCTCCTCTTCGCTTGGTGGCTACACCTTC.

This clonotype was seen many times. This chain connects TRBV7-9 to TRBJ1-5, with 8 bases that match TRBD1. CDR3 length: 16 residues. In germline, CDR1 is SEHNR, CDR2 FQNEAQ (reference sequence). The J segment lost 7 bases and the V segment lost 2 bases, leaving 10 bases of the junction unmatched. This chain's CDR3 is CASSLQTGAYGQPQHF. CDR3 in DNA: TGTGCCAGCAGCTTACAGACAGGGGCCTACGGGCAGCCCCAGCATTTT.

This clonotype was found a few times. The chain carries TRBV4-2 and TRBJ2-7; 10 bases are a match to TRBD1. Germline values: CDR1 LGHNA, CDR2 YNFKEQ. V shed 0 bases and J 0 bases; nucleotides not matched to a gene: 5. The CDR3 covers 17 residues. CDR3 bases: TGTGCCAGCAGCCAAGAGGGGACAGGGGTGAGCTCCTACGAGCAGTACTTC. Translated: CASSQEGTGVSSYEQYF.

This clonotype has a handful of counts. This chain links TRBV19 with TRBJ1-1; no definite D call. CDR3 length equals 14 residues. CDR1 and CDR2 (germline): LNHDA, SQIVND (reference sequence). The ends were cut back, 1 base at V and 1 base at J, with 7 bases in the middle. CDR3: CASSIGSTNTEAFF. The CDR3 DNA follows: TGTGCCAGTAGTATAGGCAGCACGAACACTGAAGCTTTCTTT.

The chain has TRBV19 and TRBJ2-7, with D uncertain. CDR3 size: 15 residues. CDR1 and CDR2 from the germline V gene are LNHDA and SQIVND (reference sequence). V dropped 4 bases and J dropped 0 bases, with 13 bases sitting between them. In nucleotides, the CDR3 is TGTGCCAGTAGTACTGGTTCACAGTCCTCCTACGAGCAGTACTTC. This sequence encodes CASSTGSQSSYEQYF.

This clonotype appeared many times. CDR3 in DNA: TGTGCCAGCAGCTCTACAGCGGGCACTAATGAAAAACTGTTTTTT. Translating gives CASSSTAGTNEKLFF. The V call is TRBV7-9, the J call TRBJ1-4; no reliable D call. Trimming cost V 4 bases and J 2 bases, with 11 bases left between them. The length of the CDR3 is 15 residues. CDR1 and CDR2 from the germline V gene are SEHNR and FQNEAQ (reference sequence).

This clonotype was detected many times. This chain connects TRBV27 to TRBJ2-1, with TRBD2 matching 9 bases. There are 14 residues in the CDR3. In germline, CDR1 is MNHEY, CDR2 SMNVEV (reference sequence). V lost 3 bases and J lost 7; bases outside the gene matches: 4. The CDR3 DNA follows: TGTGCCAGCAGTTTTAGCGGGAGTCATAATGAGCAGTTCTTC. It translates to CASSFSGSHNEQFF.

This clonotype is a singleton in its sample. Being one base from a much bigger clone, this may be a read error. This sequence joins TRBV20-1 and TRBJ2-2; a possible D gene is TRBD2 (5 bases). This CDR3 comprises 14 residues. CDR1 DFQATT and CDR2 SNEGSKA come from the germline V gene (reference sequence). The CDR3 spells CSAGGTTETGEPFF. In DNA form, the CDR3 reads TGCAGTGCTGGCGGTACCACTGAGACCGGGGAGCCGTTTTTT.

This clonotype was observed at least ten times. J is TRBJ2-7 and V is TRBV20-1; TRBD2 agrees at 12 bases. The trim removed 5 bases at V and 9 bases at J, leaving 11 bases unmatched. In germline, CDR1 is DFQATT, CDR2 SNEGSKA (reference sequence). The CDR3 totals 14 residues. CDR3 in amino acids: CSAASGLAGGVQYF. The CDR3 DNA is TGCAGTGCTGCTTCGGGGCTAGCGGGGGGGGTGCAGTACTTC.

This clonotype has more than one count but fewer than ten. The CDR3 bases are TGTGCCAGCAGTTTAACGCATCCGGGACTAGCGGTTCACTCCTACGAGCAGTACTTC. This translates into CASSLTHPGLAVHSYEQYF. This sequence joins TRBV27 and TRBJ2-7; 11 positions match TRBD2. The germline V gene has CDR1 MNHEY and CDR2 SMNVEV (reference sequence). Trimming removed 2 bases from V and 0 bases from J; junction bases left unmatched: 12. The CDR3 contains 19 residues.

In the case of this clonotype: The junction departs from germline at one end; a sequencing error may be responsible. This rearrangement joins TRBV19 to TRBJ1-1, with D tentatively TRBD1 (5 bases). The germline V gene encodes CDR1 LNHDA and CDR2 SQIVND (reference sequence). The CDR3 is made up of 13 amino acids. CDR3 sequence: CASGTGGSTEASF. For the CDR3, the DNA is TGTGCCAGTGGGACCGGGGGAAGCACTGAAGCTTCCTTT.

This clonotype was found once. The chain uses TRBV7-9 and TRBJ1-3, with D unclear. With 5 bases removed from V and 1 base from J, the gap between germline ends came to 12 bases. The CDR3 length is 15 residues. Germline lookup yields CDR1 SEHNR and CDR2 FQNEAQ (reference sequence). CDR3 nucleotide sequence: TGTGCCAGCAGCACCACTGTTCTATCTGGAAACACCATATATTTT. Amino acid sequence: CASSTTVLSGNTIYF.

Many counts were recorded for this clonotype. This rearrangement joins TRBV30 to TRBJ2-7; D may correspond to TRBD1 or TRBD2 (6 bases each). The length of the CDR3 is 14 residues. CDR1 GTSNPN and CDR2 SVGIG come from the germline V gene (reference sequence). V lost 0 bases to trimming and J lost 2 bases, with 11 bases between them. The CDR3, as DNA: TGTGCCTGGAGTGTTGGGGGGCCCACCTACGAGCAGTACTTC. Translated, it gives CAWSVGGPTYEQYF.

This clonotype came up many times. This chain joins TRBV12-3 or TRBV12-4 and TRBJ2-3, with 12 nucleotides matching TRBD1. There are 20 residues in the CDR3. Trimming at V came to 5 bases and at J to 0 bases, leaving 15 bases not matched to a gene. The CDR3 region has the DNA TGTGCCAGCAGTAACCCACCCGGGACAGGGGGCGGGGGTAGCACAGATACGCAGTATTTT. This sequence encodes CASSNPPGTGGGGSTDTQYF.

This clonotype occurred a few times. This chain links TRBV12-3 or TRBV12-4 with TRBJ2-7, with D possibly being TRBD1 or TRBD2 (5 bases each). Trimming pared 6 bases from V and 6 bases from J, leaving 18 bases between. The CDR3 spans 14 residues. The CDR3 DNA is TGTGCCAGCAGCTCACTGACTGGGACCTCCGAGCAGTACTTC. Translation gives CASSSLTGTSEQYF.